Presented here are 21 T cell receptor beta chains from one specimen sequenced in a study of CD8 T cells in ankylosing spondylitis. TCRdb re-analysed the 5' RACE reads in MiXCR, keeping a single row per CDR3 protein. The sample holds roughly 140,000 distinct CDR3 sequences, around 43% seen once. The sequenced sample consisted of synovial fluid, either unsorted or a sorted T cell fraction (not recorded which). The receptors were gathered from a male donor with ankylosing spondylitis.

CDR3 sequence (DNA): TGCGCCAGCAGCCAGCCTTGGGACAGGTGGGCGAACACTGAAGCTTTCTTT. It is translated as CASSQPWDRWANTEAFF. The chain is built from TRBV4-1 and TRBJ1-1; 8 bases align to TRBD1. The germline CDR1 and CDR2 sequences are MGHRA and YSYEKL. After removal of 3 bases from V and 1 base from J, the junction contained 10 bases not matched to a gene. This CDR3 region has 17 residues.

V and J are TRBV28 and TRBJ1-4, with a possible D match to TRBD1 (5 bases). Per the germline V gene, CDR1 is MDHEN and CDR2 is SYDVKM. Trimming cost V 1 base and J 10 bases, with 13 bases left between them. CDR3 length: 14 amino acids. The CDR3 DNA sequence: TGTGCCAGCAGTTTATTGGGGGTTTATGTAAAACTGTTTTTT. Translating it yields CASSLLGVYVKLFF.

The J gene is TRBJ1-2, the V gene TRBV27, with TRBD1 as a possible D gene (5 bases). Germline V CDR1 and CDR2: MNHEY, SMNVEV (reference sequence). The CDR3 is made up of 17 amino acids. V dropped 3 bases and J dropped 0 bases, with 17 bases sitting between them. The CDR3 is CASSLGPLAPANYGYTF. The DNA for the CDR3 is TGTGCCAGCAGTTTGGGACCTCTGGCCCCAGCTAACTATGGCTACACCTTC.

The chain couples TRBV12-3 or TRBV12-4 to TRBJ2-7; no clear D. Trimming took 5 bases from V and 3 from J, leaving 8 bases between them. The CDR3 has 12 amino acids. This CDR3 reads CASSRLNYEQYF. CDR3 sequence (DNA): TGTGCCAGCAGTCGTCTAAACTACGAGCAGTACTTC.

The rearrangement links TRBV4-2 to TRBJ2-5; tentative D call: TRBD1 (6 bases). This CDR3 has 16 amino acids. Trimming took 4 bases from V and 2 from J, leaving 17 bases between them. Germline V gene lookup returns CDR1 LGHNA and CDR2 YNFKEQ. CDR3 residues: CASSPSGWDKQETQYF. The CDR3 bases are TGTGCCAGCAGCCCATCCGGTTGGGACAAGCAAGAGACCCAGTACTTC.

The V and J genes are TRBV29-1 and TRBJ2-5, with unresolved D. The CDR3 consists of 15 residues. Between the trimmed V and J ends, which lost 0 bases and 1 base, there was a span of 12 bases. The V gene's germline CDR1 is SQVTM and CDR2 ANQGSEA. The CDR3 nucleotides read TGCAGCGTTGAAGAGAGAAGCTACTTCCAAGAGACCCAGTACTTC. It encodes CSVEERSYFQETQYF.

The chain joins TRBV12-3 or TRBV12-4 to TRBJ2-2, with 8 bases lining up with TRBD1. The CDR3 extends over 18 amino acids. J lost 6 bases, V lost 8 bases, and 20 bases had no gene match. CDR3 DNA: TGTGCCAGCTCCCGACAGGGGCCCTTCGAAAAGACCGCCGGGGAGCTGTTTTTT. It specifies CASSRQGPFEKTAGELFF.

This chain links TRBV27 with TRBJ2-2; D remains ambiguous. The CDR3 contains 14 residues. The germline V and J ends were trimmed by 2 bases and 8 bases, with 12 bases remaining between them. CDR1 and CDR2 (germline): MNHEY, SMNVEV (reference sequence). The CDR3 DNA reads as TGTGCCAGCAGTTTAATGAATATTGGAGGGGAGCTGTTTTTT. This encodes CASSLMNIGGELFF.

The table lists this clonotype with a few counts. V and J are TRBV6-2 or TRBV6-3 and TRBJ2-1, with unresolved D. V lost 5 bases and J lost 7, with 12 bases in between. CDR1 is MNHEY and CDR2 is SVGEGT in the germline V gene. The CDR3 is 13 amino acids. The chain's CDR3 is CASSGQSGNEQFF. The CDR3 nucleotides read TGTGCCAGCAGTGGCCAGTCTGGAAATGAGCAGTTCTTC.

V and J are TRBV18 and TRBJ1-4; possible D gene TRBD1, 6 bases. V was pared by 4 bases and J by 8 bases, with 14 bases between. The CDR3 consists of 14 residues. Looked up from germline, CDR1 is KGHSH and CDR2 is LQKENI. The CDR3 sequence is CASSRDILHEKLFF. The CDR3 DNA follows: TGTGCCAGCTCACGGGACATCCTGCACGAAAAACTGTTTTTT.

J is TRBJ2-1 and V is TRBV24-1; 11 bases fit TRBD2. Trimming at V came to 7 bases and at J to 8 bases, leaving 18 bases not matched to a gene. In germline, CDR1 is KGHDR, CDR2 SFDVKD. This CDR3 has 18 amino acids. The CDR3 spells CATSPFGPGTSGCDEQFF. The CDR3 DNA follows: TGTGCCACCAGCCCTTTCGGTCCCGGGACTAGCGGTTGCGATGAGCAGTTCTTC.

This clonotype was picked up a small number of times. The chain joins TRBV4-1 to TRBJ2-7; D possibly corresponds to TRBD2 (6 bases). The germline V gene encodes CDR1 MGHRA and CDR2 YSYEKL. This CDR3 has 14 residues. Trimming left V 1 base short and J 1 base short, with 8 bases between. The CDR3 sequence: CASSQVRGSYEQYF. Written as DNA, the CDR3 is TGCGCCAGCAGCCAAGTGCGGGGATCCTACGAGCAGTACTTC.

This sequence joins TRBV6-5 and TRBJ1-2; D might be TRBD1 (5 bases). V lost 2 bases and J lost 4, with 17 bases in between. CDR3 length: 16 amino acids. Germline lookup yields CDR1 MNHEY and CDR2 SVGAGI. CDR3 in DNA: TGTGCCAGCAGTTACGGCAGGGTGGTATTAGGCTATGGCTACACCTTC. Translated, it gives CASSYGRVVLGYGYTF.

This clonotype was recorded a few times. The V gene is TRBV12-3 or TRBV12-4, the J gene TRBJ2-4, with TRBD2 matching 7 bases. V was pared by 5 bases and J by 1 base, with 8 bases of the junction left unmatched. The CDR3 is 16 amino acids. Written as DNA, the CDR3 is TGTGCCAGCAGTCTCACTAGCGCTCGCGCCAAAAACATTCAGTACTTC. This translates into CASSLTSARAKNIQYF.

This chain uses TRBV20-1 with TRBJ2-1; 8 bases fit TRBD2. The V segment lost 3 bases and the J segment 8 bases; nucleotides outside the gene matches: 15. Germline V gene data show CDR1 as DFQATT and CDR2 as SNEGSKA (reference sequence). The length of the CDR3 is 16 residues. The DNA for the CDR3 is TGCAGTGCTAGCCCCTCCGGGACTAGGATTGGGGATGAGCAGTTCTTC. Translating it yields CSASPSGTRIGDEQFF.

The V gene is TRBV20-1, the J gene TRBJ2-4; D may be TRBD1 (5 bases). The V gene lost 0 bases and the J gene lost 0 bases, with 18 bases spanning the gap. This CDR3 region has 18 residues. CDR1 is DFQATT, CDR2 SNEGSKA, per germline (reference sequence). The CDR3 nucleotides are TGCAGTGCTAGAGAGAGAGTCCACAGGTCGGGAGCCAAAAACATTCAGTACTTC. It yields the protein CSARERVHRSGAKNIQYF.

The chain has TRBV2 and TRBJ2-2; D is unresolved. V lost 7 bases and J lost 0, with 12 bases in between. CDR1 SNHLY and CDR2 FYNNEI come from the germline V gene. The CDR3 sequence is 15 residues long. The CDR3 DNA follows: TGTGCCAGCACCTCGAAGATCCCGAACACCGGGGAGCTGTTTTTT. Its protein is CASTSKIPNTGELFF.

The CDR3 DNA is TGTGCCAGCGGTCCTAGGGTTAGCAATCAGCCCCAGCATTTT. Residues: CASGPRVSNQPQHF. This chain uses TRBV2 with TRBJ1-5; D is unclear. CDR1 is SNHLY, CDR2 FYNNEI, per germline. The CDR3 extends over 14 amino acids. V lost 8 bases, J lost 0 bases, and 11 bases lay in between.

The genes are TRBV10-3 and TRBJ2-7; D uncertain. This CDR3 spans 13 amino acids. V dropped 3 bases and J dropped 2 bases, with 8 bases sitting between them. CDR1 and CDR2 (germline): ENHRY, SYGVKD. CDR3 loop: CAISDHRPYEQYF. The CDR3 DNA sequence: TGTGCCATCAGTGATCACAGACCCTACGAGCAGTACTTC.

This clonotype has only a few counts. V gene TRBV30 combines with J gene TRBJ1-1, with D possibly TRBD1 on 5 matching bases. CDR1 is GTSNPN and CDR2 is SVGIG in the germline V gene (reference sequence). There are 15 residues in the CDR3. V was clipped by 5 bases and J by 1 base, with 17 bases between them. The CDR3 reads CAWGGLFGGNTEAFF. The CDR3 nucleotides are TGTGCCTGGGGGGGTTTATTTGGGGGGAACACTGAAGCTTTCTTT.

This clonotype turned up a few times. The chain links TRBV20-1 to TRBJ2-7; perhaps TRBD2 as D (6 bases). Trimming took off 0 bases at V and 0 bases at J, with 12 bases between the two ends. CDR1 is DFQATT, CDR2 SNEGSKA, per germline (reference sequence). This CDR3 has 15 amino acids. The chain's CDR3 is CSARDLAELSYEQYF. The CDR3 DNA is TGCAGTGCTAGAGATTTAGCGGAACTCTCCTACGAGCAGTACTTC.